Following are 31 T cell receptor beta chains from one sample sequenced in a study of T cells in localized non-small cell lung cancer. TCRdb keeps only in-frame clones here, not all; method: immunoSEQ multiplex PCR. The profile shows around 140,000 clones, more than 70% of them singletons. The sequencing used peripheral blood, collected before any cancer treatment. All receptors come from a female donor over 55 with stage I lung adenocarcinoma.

The CDR3 spells CASSSLLQGYNEQFF. The DNA of the CDR3 is TGTGCCAGCAGCTCCCTCCTACAGGGCTACAATGAGCAGTTCTTC. The rearrangement links TRBV7-9 to TRBJ2-1, with D perhaps matching TRBD1 (6 bases). Germline lookup yields CDR1 SEHNR and CDR2 FQNEAQ (reference sequence). V was clipped by 4 bases and J by 3 bases, with 13 bases between them. The CDR3 consists of 15 residues.

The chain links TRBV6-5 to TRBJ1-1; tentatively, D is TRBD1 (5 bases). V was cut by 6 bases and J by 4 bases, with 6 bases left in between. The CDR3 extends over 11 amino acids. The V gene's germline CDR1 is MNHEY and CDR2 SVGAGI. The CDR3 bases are TGTGCCAGCAGCCAGGGCACTGAAGCTTTCTTT. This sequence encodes CASSQGTEAFF.

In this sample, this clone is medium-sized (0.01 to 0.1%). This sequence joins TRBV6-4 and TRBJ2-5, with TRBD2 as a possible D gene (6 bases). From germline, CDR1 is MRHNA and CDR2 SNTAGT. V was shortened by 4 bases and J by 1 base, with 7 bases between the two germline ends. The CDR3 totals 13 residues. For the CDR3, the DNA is TGTGCCAGCAGTGCCGGGGGCCAAGAGACCCAGTACTTC. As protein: CASSAGGQETQYF.

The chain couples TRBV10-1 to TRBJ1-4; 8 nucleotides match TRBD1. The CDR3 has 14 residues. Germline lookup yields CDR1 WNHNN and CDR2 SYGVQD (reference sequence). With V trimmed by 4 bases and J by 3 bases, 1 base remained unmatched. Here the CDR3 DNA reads TGCGCCAGCAGTGCGGGACAGGCTAATGAAAAACTGTTTTTT. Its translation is CASSAGQANEKLFF.

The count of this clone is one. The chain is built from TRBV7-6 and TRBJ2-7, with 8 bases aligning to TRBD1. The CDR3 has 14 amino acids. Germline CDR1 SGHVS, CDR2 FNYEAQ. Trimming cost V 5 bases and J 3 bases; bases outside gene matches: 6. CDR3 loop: CASSLRQGNYEQYF. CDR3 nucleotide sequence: TGTGCCAGCAGCCTAAGACAGGGGAACTACGAGCAGTACTTC.

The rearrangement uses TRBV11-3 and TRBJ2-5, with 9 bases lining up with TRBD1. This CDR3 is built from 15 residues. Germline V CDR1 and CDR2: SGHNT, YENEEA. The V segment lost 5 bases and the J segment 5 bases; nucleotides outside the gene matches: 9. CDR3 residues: CASSPGTGWRETQYF. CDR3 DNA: TGTGCCAGCAGCCCCGGGACAGGGTGGAGGGAGACCCAGTACTTC.

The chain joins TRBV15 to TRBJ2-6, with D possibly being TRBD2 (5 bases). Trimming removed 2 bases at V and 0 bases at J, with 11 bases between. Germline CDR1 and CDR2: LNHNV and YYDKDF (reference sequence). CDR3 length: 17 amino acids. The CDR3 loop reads CATSRPGGASGANVLTF. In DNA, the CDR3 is TGTGCCACCAGCAGACCTGGAGGTGCCTCTGGGGCCAACGTCCTGACTTTC. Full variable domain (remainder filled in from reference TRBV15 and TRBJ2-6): DAMVIQNPRYQVTQFGKPVTLSCSQTLNHNVMYWYQQKSSQAPKLLFHYYDKDFNNEADTPDNFQSRRPNTSFCFLDIRSPGLGDTAMYLCATSRPGGASGANVLTFGAGSRLTVL.

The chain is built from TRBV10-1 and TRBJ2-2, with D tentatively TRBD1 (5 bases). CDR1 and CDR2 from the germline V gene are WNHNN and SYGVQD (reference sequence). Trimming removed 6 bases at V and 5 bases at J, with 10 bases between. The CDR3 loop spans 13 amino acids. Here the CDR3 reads CASSPTGTGELFF. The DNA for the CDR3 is TGCGCCAGCAGCCCTACAGGAACCGGGGAGCTGTTTTTT.

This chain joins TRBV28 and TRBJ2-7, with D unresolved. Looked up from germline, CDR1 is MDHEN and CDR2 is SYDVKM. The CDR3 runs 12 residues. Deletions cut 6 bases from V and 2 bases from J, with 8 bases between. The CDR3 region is CASRGRTYEQYF. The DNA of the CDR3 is TGTGCCAGCAGAGGACGGACCTACGAGCAGTACTTC. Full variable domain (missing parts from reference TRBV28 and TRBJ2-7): DVKVTQSSRYLVKRTGEKVFLECVQDMDHENMFWYRQDPGLGLRLIYFSYDVKMKEKGDIPEGYSVSREKKERFSLILESASTNQTSMYLCASRGRTYEQYFGPGTRLTVT.

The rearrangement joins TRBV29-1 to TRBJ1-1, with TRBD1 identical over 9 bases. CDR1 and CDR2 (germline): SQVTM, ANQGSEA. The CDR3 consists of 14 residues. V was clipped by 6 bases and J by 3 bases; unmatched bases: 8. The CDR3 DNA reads TGCAGCGTCGTTTCCGGGACAGGGTACACTGAAGCTTTCTTT. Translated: CSVVSGTGYTEAFF.

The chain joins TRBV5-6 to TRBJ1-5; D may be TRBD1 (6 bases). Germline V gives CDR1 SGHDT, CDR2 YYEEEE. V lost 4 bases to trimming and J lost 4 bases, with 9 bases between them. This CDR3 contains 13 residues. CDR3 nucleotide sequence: TGTGCCAGCAGCAGGACAGAGAATCAGCCCCAGCATTTT. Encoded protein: CASSRTENQPQHF.

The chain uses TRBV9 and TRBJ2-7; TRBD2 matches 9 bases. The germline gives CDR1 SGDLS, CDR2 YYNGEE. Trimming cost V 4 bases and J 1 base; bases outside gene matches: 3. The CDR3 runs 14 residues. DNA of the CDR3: TGTGCCAGCAGCCCTGCGGGGGGGTCCTACGAGCAGTACTTC. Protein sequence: CASSPAGGSYEQYF.

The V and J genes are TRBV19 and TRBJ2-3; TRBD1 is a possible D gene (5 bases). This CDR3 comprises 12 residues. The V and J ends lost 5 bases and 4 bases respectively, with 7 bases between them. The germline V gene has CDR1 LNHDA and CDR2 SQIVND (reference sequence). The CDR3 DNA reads TGTGCCAGTAGTCCAGGGTCAGATACGCAGTATTTT. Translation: CASSPGSDTQYF.

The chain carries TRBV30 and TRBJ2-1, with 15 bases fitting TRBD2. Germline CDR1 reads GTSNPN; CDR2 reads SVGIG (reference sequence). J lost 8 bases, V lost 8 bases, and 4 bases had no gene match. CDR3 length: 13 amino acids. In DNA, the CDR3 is TGTGCCCGAGGACTAGCGGGAGGGGATGAGCAGTTCTTC. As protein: CARGLAGGDEQFF.

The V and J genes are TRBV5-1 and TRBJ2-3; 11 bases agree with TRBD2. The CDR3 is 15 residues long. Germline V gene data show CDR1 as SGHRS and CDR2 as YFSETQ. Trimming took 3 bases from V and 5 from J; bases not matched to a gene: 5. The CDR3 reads CASSWGTSGIDTQYF. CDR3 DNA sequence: TGCGCCAGCAGCTGGGGGACTAGCGGTATAGATACGCAGTATTTT.

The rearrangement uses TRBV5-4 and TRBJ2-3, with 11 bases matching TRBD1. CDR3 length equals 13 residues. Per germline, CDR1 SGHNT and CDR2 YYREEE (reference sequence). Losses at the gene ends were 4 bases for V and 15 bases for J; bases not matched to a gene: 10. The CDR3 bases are TGTGCCAGCAGCCTAGAGGGGACAGGGGGTGGATATTTT. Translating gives CASSLEGTGGGYF.

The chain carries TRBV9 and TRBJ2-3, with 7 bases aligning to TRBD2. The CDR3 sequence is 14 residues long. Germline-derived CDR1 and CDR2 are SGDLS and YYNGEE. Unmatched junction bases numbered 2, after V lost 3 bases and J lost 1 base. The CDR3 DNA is TGTGCCAGCAGCGATAGCGGGCGCACAGATACGCAGTATTTT. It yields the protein CASSDSGRTDTQYF.

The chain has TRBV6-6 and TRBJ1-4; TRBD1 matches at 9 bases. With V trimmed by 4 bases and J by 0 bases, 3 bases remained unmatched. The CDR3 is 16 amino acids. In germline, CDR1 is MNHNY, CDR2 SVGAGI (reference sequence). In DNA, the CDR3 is TGTGCCAGCAGTTCGGGACAGGGCCCAACTAATGAAAAACTGTTTTTT. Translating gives CASSSGQGPTNEKLFF.

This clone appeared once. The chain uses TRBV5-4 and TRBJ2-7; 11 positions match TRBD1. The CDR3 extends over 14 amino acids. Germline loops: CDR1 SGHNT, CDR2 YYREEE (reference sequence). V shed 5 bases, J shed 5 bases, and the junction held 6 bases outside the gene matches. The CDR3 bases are TGTGCCAGCAGGGTGGGACAGGGGGGTAACGAGCAGTACTTC. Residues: CASRVGQGGNEQYF.

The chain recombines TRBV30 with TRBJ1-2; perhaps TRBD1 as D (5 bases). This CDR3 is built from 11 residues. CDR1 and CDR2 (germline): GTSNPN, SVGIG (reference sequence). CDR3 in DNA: TGTGCAAACGGGACGGTGAATGGCTACACCTTC. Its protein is CANGTVNGYTF.

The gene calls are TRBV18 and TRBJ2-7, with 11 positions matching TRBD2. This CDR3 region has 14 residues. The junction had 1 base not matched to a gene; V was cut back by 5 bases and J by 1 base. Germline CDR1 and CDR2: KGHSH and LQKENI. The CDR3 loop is CASSGTSGSYEQYF. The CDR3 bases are TGTGCCAGCTCAGGGACTAGCGGTTCCTACGAGCAGTACTTC.

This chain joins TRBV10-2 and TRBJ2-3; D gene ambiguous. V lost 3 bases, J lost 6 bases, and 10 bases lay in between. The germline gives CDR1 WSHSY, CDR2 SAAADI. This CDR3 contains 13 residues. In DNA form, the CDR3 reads TGCGCCAGCAGTGACTCAGTGGCCGATACGCAGTATTTT. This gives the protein CASSDSVADTQYF.

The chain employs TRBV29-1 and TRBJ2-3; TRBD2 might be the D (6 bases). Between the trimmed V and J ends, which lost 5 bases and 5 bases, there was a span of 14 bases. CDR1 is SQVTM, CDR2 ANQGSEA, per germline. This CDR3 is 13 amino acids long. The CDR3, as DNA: TGCAGCGTTTACCGGGGCGGGGTAGATACGCAGTATTTT. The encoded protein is CSVYRGGVDTQYF.

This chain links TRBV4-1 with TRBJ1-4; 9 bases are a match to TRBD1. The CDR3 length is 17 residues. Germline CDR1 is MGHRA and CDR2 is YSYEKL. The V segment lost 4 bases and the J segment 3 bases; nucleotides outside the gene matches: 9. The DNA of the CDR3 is TGCGCCAGCAGCCGATCCGGGACAGGGCGGGCTAATGAAAAACTGTTTTTT. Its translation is CASSRSGTGRANEKLFF.

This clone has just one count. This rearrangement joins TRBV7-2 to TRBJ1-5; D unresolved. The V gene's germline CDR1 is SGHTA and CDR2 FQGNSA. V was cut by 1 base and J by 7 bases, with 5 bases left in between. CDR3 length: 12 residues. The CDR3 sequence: CASSLVGQPQHF. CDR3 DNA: TGTGCCAGCAGCTTAGTTGGGCAGCCCCAGCATTTT.

The CDR3 DNA sequence: TGTGCCAGCAGCCACCTGACAGGCCTGAACACCGGGGAGCTGTTTTTT. Residues: CASSHLTGLNTGELFF. The chain is built from TRBV14 and TRBJ2-2, with a weak D call TRBD1 (6 bases). The CDR3 is made up of 16 amino acids. Germline V CDR1 and CDR2: SGHDN, FVKESK. V lost 3 bases, J lost 1 base, and 12 bases lay in between.

The CDR3 DNA follows: TGCGCCAGCAGCTTGGGGTCGGACAGGAGGTCCTACGAGCAGTACTTC. It is translated as CASSLGSDRRSYEQYF. V usage is TRBV5-1 and J usage is TRBJ2-7; 7 bases fit TRBD1. The CDR3 has 16 residues. J was trimmed by 1 base and V by 0 bases; bases with no gene match: 7. Germline assignment: CDR1 SGHRS and CDR2 YFSETQ.

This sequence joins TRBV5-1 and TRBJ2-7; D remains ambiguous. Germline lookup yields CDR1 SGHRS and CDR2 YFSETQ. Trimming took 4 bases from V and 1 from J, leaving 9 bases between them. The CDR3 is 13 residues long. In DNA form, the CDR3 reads TGCGCCAGCAGCATAGGGCAATCCTACGAGCAGTACTTC. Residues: CASSIGQSYEQYF.

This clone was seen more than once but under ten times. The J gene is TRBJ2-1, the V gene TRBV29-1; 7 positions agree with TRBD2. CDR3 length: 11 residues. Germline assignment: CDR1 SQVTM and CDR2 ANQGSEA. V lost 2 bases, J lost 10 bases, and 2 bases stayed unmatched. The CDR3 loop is CSVERGGEQFF. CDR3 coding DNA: TGCAGCGTTGAAAGGGGAGGGGAGCAGTTCTTC.

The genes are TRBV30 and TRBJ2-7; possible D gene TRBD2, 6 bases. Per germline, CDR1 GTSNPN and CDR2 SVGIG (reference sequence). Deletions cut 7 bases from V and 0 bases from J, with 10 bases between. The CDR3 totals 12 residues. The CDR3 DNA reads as TGTGCCTCCGAAGCGGGCTCCTACGAGCAGTACTTC. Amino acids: CASEAGSYEQYF.

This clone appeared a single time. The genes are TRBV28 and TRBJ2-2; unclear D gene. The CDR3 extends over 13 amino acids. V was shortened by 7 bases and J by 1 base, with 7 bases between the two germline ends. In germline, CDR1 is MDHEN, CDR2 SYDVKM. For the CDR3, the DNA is TGTGCCAGCATCCAAAGGAACACCGGGGAGCTGTTTTTT. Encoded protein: CASIQRNTGELFF.